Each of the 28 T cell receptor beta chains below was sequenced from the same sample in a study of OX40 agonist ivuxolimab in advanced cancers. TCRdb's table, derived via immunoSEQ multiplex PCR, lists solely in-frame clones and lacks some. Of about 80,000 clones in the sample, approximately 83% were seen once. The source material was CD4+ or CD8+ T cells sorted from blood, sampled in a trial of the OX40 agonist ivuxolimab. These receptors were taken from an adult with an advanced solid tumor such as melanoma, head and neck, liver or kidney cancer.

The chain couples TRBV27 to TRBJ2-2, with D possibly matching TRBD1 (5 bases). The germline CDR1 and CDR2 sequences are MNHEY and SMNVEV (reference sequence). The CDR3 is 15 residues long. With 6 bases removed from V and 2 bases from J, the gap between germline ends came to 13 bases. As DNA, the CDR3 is TGTGCCAGCAGCAAGTGGGGCGCCAACACCGGGGAGCTGTTTTTT. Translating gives CASSKWGANTGELFF.

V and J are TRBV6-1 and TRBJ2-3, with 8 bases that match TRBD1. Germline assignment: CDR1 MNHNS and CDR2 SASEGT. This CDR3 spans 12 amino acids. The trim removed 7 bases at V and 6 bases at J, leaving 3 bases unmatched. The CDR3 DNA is TGTGCCAGCAAGACAGGGGAGGATACGCAGTATTTT. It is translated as CASKTGEDTQYF.

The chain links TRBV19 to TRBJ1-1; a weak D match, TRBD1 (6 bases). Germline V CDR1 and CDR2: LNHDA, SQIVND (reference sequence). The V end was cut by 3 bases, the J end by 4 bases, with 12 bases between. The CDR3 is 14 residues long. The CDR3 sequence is CASSIVRRGTEAFF. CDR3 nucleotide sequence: TGTGCCAGTAGTATCGTTCGCAGGGGCACTGAAGCTTTCTTT.

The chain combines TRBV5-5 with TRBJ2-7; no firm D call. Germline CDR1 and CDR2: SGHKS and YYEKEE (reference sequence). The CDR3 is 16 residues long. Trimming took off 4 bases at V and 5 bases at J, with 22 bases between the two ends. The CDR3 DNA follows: TGTGCCAGCAGCCCGCACGGATCTAATCTCCCCAACGAGCAGTACTTC. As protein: CASSPHGSNLPNEQYF.

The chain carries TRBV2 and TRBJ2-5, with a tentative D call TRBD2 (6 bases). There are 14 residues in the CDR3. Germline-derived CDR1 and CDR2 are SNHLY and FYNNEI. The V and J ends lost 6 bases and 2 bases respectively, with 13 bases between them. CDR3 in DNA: TGTGCCAGCAGGCTGGACTACTCTCAAGAGACCCAGTACTTC. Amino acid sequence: CASRLDYSQETQYF.

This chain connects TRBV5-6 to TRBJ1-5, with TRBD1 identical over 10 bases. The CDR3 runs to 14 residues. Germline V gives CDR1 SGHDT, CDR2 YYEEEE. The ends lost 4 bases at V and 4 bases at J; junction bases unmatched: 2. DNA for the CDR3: TGTGCCAGCAGCAAGGACAGGGGGAATCAGCCCCAGCATTTT. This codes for CASSKDRGNQPQHF. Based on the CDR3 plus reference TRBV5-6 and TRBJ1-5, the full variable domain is DAGVTQSPTHLIKTRGQQVTLRCSPKSGHDTVSWYQQALGQGPQFIFQYYEEEERQRGNFPDRFSGHQFPNYSSELNVNALLLGDSALYLCASSKDRGNQPQHFGDGTRLSIL.

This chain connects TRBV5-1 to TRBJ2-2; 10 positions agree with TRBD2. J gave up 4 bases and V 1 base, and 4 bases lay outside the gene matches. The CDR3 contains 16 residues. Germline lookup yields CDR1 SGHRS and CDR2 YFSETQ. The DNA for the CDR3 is TGCGCCAGCAGCTTGAGAGCGGGAGGGCCCACCGGGGAGCTGTTTTTT. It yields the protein CASSLRAGGPTGELFF.

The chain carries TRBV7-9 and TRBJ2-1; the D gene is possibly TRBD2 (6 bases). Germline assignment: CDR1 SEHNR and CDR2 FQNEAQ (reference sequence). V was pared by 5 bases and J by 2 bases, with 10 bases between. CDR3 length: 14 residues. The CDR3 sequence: CASSVSGAYNEQFF. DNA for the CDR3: TGTGCCAGCAGCGTTAGCGGAGCCTACAATGAGCAGTTCTTC.

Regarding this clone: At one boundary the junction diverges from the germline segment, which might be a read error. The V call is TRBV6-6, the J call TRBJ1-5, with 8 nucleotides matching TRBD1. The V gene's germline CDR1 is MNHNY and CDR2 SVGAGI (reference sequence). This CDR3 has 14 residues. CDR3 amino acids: CAISDQGAGQPQHF. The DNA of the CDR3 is TGTGCCATCAGTGACCAGGGGGCCGGCCAGCCCCAGCATTTT.

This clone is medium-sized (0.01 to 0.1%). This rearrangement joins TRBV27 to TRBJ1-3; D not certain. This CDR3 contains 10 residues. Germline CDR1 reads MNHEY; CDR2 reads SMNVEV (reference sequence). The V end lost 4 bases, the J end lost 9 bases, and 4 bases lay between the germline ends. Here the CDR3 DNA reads TGTGCCAGCAGTTCCCCCACCATATATTTT. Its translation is CASSSPTIYF.

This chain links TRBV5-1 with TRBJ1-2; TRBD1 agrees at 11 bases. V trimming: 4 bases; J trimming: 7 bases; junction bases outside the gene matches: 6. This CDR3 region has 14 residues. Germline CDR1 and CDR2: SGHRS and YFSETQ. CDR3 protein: CASSAGQGAIGYTF. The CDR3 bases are TGCGCCAGCAGCGCAGGACAGGGGGCAATTGGCTACACCTTC.

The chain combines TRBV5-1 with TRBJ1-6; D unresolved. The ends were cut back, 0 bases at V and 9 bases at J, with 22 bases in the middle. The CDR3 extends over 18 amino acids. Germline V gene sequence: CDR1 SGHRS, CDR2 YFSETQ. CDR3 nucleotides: TGCGCCAGCAGCTTGGCGCCCGTACGTAGAGTTCGTAGTTCACCCCTCCACTTT. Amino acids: CASSLAPVRRVRSSPLHF.

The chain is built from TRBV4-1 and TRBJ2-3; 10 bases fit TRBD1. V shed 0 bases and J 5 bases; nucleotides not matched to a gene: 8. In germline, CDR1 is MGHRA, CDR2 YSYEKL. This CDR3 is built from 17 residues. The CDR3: CASSQDRDRGTRDTQYF. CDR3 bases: TGCGCCAGCAGCCAAGATCGGGACAGGGGAACAAGAGATACGCAGTATTTT.

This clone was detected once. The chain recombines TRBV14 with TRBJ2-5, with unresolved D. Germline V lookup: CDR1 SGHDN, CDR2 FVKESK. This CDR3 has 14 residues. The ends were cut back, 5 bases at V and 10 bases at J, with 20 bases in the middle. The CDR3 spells CASSALKWGPDQYF. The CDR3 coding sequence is TGTGCCAGCAGCGCCCTGAAGTGGGGTCCCGACCAGTACTTC.

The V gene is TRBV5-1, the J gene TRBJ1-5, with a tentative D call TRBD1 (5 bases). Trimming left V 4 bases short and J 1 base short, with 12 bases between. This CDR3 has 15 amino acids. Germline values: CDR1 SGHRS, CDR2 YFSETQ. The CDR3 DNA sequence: TGCGCCAGCAGCACCGGGGCTGGGAGCAATCAGCCCCAGCATTTT. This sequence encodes CASSTGAGSNQPQHF.

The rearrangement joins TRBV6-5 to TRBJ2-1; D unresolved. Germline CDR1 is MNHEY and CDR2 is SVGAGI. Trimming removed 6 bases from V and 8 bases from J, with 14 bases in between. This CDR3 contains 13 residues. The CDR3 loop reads CASRRQVVYEQFF. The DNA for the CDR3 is TGTGCCAGCAGACGGCAGGTGGTTTATGAGCAGTTCTTC.

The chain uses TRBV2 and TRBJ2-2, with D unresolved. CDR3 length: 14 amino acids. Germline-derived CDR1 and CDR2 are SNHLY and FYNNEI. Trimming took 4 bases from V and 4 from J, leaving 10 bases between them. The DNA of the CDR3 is TGTGCCAGCAGTGTTCTAGAGAGCACCGGGGAGCTGTTTTTT. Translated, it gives CASSVLESTGELFF.

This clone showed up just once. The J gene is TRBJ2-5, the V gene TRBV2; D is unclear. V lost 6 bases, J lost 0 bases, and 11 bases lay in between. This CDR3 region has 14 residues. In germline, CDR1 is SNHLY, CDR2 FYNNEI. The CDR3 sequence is CASSSTRYQETQYF. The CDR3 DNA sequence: TGTGCCAGCAGCTCCACAAGGTACCAAGAGACCCAGTACTTC.

DNA for the CDR3: TGCGCCAGCAGCCAAAAGAGGACAGACTACGAGCAGTACTTC. The encoded protein is CASSQKRTDYEQYF. The chain is built from TRBV4-1 and TRBJ2-7; tentatively, D is TRBD1 (6 bases). CDR3 length equals 14 residues. Trimming removed 2 bases from V and 3 bases from J, with 11 bases in between. The germline V gene has CDR1 MGHRA and CDR2 YSYEKL.

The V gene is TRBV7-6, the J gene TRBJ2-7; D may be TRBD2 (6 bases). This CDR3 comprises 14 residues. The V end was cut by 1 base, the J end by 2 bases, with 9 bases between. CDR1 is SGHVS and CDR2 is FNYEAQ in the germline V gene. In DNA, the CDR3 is TGTGCCAGCAGCTTAGGGGACTGGACCTACGAGCAGTACTTC. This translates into CASSLGDWTYEQYF. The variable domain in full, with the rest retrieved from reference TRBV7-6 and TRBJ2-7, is GAGVSQSPRYKVTKRGQDVALRCDPISGHVSLYWYRQALGQGPEFLTYFNYEAQQDKSGLPNDRFSAERPEGSISTLTIQRTEQRDSAMYRCASSLGDWTYEQYFGPGTRLTVT.

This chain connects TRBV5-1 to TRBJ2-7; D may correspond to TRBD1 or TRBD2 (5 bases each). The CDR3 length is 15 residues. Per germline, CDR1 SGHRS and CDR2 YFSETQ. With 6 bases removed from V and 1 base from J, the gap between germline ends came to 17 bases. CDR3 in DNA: TGCGCCAGCACCCCAATCGGGACGGCTTCCTACGAGCAGTACTTC. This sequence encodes CASTPIGTASYEQYF. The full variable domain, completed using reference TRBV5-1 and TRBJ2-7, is KAGVTQTPRYLIKTRGQQVTLSCSPISGHRSVSWYQQTPGQGLQFLFEYFSETQRNKGNFPGRFSGRQFSNSRSEMNVSTLELGDSALYLCASTPIGTASYEQYFGPGTRLTVT.

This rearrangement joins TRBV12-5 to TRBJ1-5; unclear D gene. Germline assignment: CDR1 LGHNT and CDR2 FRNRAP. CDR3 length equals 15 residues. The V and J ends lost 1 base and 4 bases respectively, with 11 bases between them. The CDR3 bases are TGTGCTAGTGGTTTGGACGGGTGGGGAAATCAGCCCCAGCATTTT. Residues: CASGLDGWGNQPQHF. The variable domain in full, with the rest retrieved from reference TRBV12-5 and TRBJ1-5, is DARVTQTPRHKVTEMGQEVTMRCQPILGHNTVFWYRQTMMQGLELLAYFRNRAPLDDSGMPKDRFSAEMPDATLATLKIQPSEPRDSAVYFCASGLDGWGNQPQHFGDGTRLSIL.

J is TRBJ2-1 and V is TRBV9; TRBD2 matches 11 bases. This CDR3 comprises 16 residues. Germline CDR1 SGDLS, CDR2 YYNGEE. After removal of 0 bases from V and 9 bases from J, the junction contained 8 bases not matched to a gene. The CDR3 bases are TGTGCCAGCAGCGTAGCTCCTAGCGGGGGGTCGGGTGAGCAGTTCTTC. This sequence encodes CASSVAPSGGSGEQFF.

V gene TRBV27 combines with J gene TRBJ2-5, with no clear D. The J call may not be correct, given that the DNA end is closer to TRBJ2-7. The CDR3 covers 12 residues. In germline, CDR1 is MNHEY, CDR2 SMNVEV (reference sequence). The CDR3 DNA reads TGTGCCAGCAGTTTATACCCCGGCGAGCAGTACTTC. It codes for CASSLYPGEQYF.

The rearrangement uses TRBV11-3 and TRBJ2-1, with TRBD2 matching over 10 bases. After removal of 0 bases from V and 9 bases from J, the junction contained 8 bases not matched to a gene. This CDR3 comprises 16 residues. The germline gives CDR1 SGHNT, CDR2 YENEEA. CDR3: CASSLDPAGGLSEQFF. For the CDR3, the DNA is TGTGCCAGCAGCTTAGACCCAGCGGGGGGGCTCAGTGAGCAGTTCTTC. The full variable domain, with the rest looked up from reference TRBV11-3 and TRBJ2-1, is EAGVVQSPRYKIIEKKQPVAFWCNPISGHNTLYWYLQNLGQGPELLIRYENEEAVDDSQLPKDRFSAERLKGVDSTLKIQPAELGDSAVYLCASSLDPAGGLSEQFFGPGTRLTVL.

The CDR3 sequence: CAWSIGIHYGYTF. In DNA, the CDR3 is TGTGCCTGGAGTATAGGGATCCACTATGGCTACACCTTC. V is TRBV30 and J is TRBJ1-2; no reliable D call. The ends were cut back, 2 bases at V and 3 bases at J, with 10 bases in the middle. The V gene's germline CDR1 is GTSNPN and CDR2 SVGIG (reference sequence). The CDR3 has 13 residues.

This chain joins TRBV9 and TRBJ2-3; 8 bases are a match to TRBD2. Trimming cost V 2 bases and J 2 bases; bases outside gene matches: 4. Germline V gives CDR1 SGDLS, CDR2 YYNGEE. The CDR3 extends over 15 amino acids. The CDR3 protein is CASSVSGSITDTQYF. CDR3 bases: TGTGCCAGCAGCGTCAGCGGGAGCATCACAGATACGCAGTATTTT.

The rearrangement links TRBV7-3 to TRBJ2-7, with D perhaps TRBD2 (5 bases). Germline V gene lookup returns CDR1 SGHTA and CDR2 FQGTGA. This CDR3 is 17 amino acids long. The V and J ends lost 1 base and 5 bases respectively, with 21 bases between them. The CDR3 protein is CASSLSEEGGLGDEQYF. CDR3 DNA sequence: TGTGCCAGCAGCTTAAGTGAAGAGGGCGGCCTCGGCGACGAGCAGTACTTC.